One and the same sample provided the 2 T cell receptor beta chains below, sequenced in a study of Ad26.COV2.S vaccination and SARS-CoV-2 variants. Clones were sequenced by immunoSEQ multiplex PCR, and TCRdb holds only the in-frame ones, with some missing. The sample carries more than 300,000 clones, around four fifths recorded once. Stated treatment: about 20 received Ad26.COV2.S at low or high dose, single or two shots; several received placebo; per-sample allocation not given. Specimens were obtained on day 63 following the first vaccine or placebo injection. The sample here was peripheral blood, taken in a trial of Ad26.COV2.S vaccine versus placebo. The receptors originated from a person between 18 and 59 years old who received the Ad26.COV2.S COVID-19 vaccine or a placebo.

The chain recombines TRBV11-2 with TRBJ2-3; no clear D gene. The CDR3 loop spans 13 amino acids. Germline loops: CDR1 SGHAT, CDR2 FQNNGV. The V and J ends lost 4 bases and 3 bases respectively, with 8 bases between them. CDR3 sequence (DNA): TGTGCCAGCAGCTCGCCCGGGACAGATACGCAGTATTTT. This gives the protein CASSSPGTDTQYF. Combining the CDR3 with reference TRBV11-2 and TRBJ2-3 gives the whole variable domain EAGVAQSPRYKIIEKRQSVAFWCNPISGHATLYWYQQILGQGPKLLIQFQNNGVVDDSQLPKDRFSAERLKGVDSTLKIQPAKLEDSAVYLCASSSPGTDTQYFGPGTRLTVL.

CDR3 in amino acids: CASSSGQGNHEQFF. The CDR3 region has the DNA TGCGCCAGCAGCTCGGGACAGGGTAATCATGAGCAGTTCTTC. J is TRBJ2-1 and V is TRBV5-1, with 9 nucleotides matching TRBD1. This CDR3 comprises 14 residues. V lost 3 bases to trimming and J lost 8 bases; unmatched junction nucleotides: 6. Germline CDR1 and CDR2: SGHRS and YFSETQ.